A selection of T cell receptor beta chains follows, all from one sample in a study of OX40 agonist ivuxolimab in advanced cancers. Here immunoSEQ multiplex PCR was the method, and the copy in TCRdb shows in-frame clones only, minus some. The table shows approximately 45,000 clones, with less than 90% occurring only once. Sequences were derived from CD4+ or CD8+ T cells sorted from blood, sampled in a trial of the OX40 agonist ivuxolimab. These receptors came from an adult with an advanced solid tumor such as melanoma, head and neck, liver or kidney cancer. The CDR3 runs from the conserved cysteine through the conserved F or W. Fields, in order: V gene, D gene, J gene, CDR3 protein. A D gene is named only where the DNA matches it firmly.

v_call: TRBV7-8; d_call: TRBD2; j_call: TRBJ2-5; cdr3_aa: CAASGRAGETQYF
v_call: TRBV21-1; d_call: -; j_call: TRBJ2-7; cdr3_aa: CASSKVLGQGTYEQYF
v_call: TRBV5-6; d_call: TRBD1; j_call: TRBJ2-7; cdr3_aa: CASSLSYGTGPYF
v_call: TRBV5-1; d_call: TRBD2; j_call: TRBJ2-7; cdr3_aa: CASNYGSGLAPFEQYF
v_call: TRBV7-3; d_call: -; j_call: TRBJ2-1; cdr3_aa: CASSQDSGLTNEQFF
v_call: TRBV5-1; d_call: -; j_call: TRBJ2-2; cdr3_aa: CASSLGSDTGELFF
v_call: TRBV5-1; d_call: -; j_call: TRBJ1-1; cdr3_aa: CASSLITRTEAFF
v_call: TRBV7-8; d_call: TRBD2; j_call: TRBJ2-7; cdr3_aa: CASSLVGSGRDREQYF
v_call: TRBV4-3; d_call: -; j_call: TRBJ1-6; cdr3_aa: CASSQERSYNSPLHF
v_call: TRBV6-1; d_call: -; j_call: TRBJ1-5; cdr3_aa: CASSGPGATKVNQPQHF
v_call: TRBV7-2; d_call: -; j_call: TRBJ1-1; cdr3_aa: CASTLGLNTEAFF
v_call: TRBV9; d_call: -; j_call: TRBJ2-5; cdr3_aa: CASSVGLQETQYF
v_call: TRBV5-1; d_call: -; j_call: TRBJ2-3; cdr3_aa: CASSFRPNTDTQYF
v_call: TRBV6-1; d_call: -; j_call: TRBJ1-4; cdr3_aa: CASSSPDEKLFF
v_call: TRBV4-1; d_call: -; j_call: TRBJ2-3; cdr3_aa: CASSQGASQRDTQYF
v_call: TRBV6-5; d_call: -; j_call: TRBJ2-2; cdr3_aa: CASSYQSRVTGELFF
v_call: TRBV9; d_call: -; j_call: TRBJ2-7; cdr3_aa: CASSARRGAEEQYF
v_call: TRBV7-5; d_call: -; j_call: TRBJ1-5; cdr3_aa: CASSFWTGRQPQHF
v_call: TRBV4-1; d_call: -; j_call: TRBJ1-2; cdr3_aa: CASSQVGLYGYTF
v_call: TRBV5-8; d_call: -; j_call: TRBJ1-2; cdr3_aa: CASSLSYGYTF
v_call: TRBV10-2; d_call: TRBD2; j_call: -; cdr3_aa: CASSEDRVLAGDEQYF
v_call: TRBV5-1; d_call: TRBD1; j_call: TRBJ2-7; cdr3_aa: CASRAQGAKNEQYF
v_call: TRBV6-6; d_call: TRBD1; j_call: TRBJ2-7; cdr3_aa: CASRLIQGTTYEQYF
v_call: TRBV19; d_call: -; j_call: TRBJ2-2; cdr3_aa: CASSIGRTVTGELFF
v_call: TRBV9; d_call: TRBD2; j_call: TRBJ2-1; cdr3_aa: CASSSSGKVNEQFF
v_call: TRBV2; d_call: -; j_call: TRBJ2-7; cdr3_aa: CASSGEGRREQYF
v_call: TRBV5-4; d_call: TRBD2; j_call: TRBJ2-1; cdr3_aa: CASSLQRGDNNEQFF
v_call: TRBV9; d_call: TRBD1; j_call: TRBJ2-1; cdr3_aa: CASSARQGLSYNEQFF
v_call: TRBV5-5; d_call: -; j_call: TRBJ2-7; cdr3_aa: CASSFGQSNSYEQYF
v_call: TRBV28; d_call: -; j_call: TRBJ2-7; cdr3_aa: CASSTGPLWEQYF
v_call: TRBV7-6; d_call: -; j_call: TRBJ2-1; cdr3_aa: CASSLARAFPNNEQFF
v_call: TRBV9; d_call: -; j_call: TRBJ1-2; cdr3_aa: CASSSVPGGVGGYTF
v_call: TRBV7-9; d_call: -; j_call: TRBJ1-3; cdr3_aa: CASSPTGGNTIYF
v_call: TRBV27; d_call: -; j_call: TRBJ2-7; cdr3_aa: CASSLFRVSEQYF
v_call: TRBV5-6; d_call: -; j_call: TRBJ1-3; cdr3_aa: CASSLGRTSGNTIYF
v_call: TRBV5-7; d_call: -; j_call: TRBJ1-1; cdr3_aa: CASSLRRWYTEAFF
v_call: TRBV14; d_call: -; j_call: TRBJ2-4; cdr3_aa: CASSPLSGIESKNIQYF
v_call: TRBV5-1; d_call: -; j_call: TRBJ2-3; cdr3_aa: CASSLAGGTDTQYF
v_call: TRBV5-1; d_call: TRBD1; j_call: TRBJ2-7; cdr3_aa: CASRHLLITGTGGYEQYF
v_call: TRBV4-1; d_call: -; j_call: TRBJ1-1; cdr3_aa: CASSQVFRTDTGDTEAFF
v_call: TRBV28; d_call: TRBD1; j_call: TRBJ1-5; cdr3_aa: CASSSGQGDQPQHF
v_call: TRBV7-8; d_call: TRBD1; j_call: TRBJ2-3; cdr3_aa: CASSQLPGGRTDTQYF
v_call: TRBV5-6; d_call: -; j_call: TRBJ2-2; cdr3_aa: CASSLGENTGELFF
v_call: TRBV7-8; d_call: -; j_call: TRBJ2-1; cdr3_aa: CASSLGQGYNEQFF
v_call: TRBV11-2; d_call: TRBD2; j_call: TRBJ2-1; cdr3_aa: CASSSFWGTTHYNEQFF
v_call: TRBV21-1; d_call: -; j_call: TRBJ1-5; cdr3_aa: CASSKGTGGGNQPQHF
v_call: TRBV21-1; d_call: -; j_call: TRBJ1-5; cdr3_aa: CATNYDIPHNQPQHF
v_call: TRBV7-9; d_call: -; j_call: TRBJ1-2; cdr3_aa: CASSSAHGRYTF
v_call: TRBV7-9; d_call: TRBD2; j_call: TRBJ2-7; cdr3_aa: CASSLGGGRGHEQYF
v_call: TRBV7-3; d_call: -; j_call: TRBJ2-2; cdr3_aa: CASSLGDRNTGELFF
v_call: TRBV4-2; d_call: TRBD2; j_call: TRBJ2-7; cdr3_aa: CASSQELAGNEQYF
v_call: TRBV30; d_call: TRBD2; j_call: TRBJ2-7; cdr3_aa: CAWSVLVRLAGVKWTYEQYF
v_call: TRBV5-1; d_call: TRBD2; j_call: TRBJ2-7; cdr3_aa: CASSLTSGGAYEQYF
v_call: TRBV7-9; d_call: -; j_call: TRBJ2-2; cdr3_aa: CASSFRGAANTGELFF